These T cell receptor beta chains were read from a single sample in a study of T cells in localized non-small cell lung cancer. Profiling relied on immunoSEQ multiplex PCR, and the TCRdb table lists in-frame clones only, not all of them. The profile shows about 6,400 clones, roughly 90% of them singletons. The sequencing here drew on peripheral blood, taken before any cancer treatment. These receptors originate from a male donor at least 60 years old with stage I lung adenocarcinoma. The conserved cysteine and the conserved F or W are not part of the CDR3 here. A D gene is named only where the DNA matches it firmly. For some rows the clone size is stated as once, few or many, or as a class when expanded; others skip it.

v_gene	d_gene	abundance	j_gene	CDR3aa
TRBV4-1	NA	NA	TRBJ1-4	ASSQGEAGNEKLF
TRBV5-1	TRBD1	NA	TRBJ2-2	ASSQDRVSTGELF
TRBV29-1	NA	NA	TRBJ2-1	SGRQGNSYNEQF
TRBV5-1	NA	NA	TRBJ1-1	ASSLPTGRYTEAF
TRBV6-1	NA	few	TRBJ2-2	ASSERGGLMNTGELF
TRBV4-1	TRBD1	NA	TRBJ1-2	ASSQAGTGRYGYT
TRBV21-1	NA	NA	TRBJ2-1	ASRPGEQF
TRBV7-6	NA	NA	TRBJ2-6	ASSLGGTVNNVLT
TRBV5-1	NA	NA	TRBJ2-7	ASSLTPESYEQY
TRBV4-2	NA	NA	TRBJ2-2	ASSQEEEHTGELF
TRBV28	NA	once	TRBJ2-2	ASSLEGNTGELF
TRBV9	TRBD1	NA	TRBJ2-7	ASSADRGRGEQY
TRBV4-1	TRBD1	once	TRBJ2-4	ASSQETGVRDIQY
TRBV20-1	TRBD2	NA	TRBJ2-1	SVLREEVF
TRBV11-2	NA	NA	TRBJ2-1	ASSLIGANEQF
TRBV25-1	NA	NA	TRBJ1-1	ASSDYKTEAF
TRBV6-5	NA	NA	TRBJ2-7	ASSLGQLSYEQY
TRBV5-1	NA	few	TRBJ1-4	ASSLASLSRDSYSREKLF